This T cell receptor (beta chain) was documented in a study of T-cell memory formation after mild COVID-19. Study-wide context: TCR clusters were mostly donor specific.

On this clonotype: Its antigen is not identified.

Broader study findings: The study detected some responding clones in pre-infection memory, suggesting cross-reactive memory joined.

Looked up from germline, CDR1 is SGHRS and CDR2 is YFSETQ. The V end was cut by 4 bases, the J end by 4 bases, with 16 bases between. The CDR3 contains 15 residues. 5'RACE with constant-segment primers built TCRalpha and TCRbeta cDNA libraries with UMIs. TCRdb re-called the 5' RACE reads through MiXCR, storing one row per CDR3 protein. The table records under 300,000 distinct CDR3 sequences, 7.5% to 9.5% of them present only once. The sample taken for sequencing was PBMCs or a T cell subset sorted from them (not recorded which). The receptor comes from a man between 18 and 35 years old who had mild COVID-19 (a few samples of this study predate the infection). Cell type and time point are not known. The rearrangement links TRBV5-1 to TRBJ2-3; D is possibly TRBD1 (8 bases). The CDR3 spells CASSTTTGGADTQYF. The CDR3 nucleotides read TGCGCCAGCAGCACCACCACAGGGGGGGCAGATACGCAGTATTTT.